This T cell receptor beta chain was profiled in a study of blood T cell repertoires in COVID-19. This table comes from immunoSEQ multiplex PCR, and its TCRdb copy is limited to in-frame clones, with some not included. Of approximately 24,000 clones in the sample, roughly nine tenths are singletons; the top ten hold about 25%. Trimming left V 4 bases short and J 2 bases short, with 15 bases between. This CDR3 is built from 15 residues. Germline-derived CDR1 and CDR2 are SGDLS and YYNGEE. The chain links TRBV9 to TRBJ1-2, with TRBD1 as a possible D gene (6 bases). The sample taken for sequencing was peripheral blood. This clonotype was sampled from a man aged 65 to 85 with COVID-19, enrolled during active disease. DNA of the CDR3: TGTGCCAGCAGCTCCTCAGGGGCTAACAACTATGGCTACACCTTC. Its translation is CASSSSGANNYGYTF.